This T cell receptor (beta chain) was observed in a study of identical twins. Overall study results and limits: Cord blood beta clonotypes that were abundant carried fewer insertions, and memory repertoires showed no such trend. Donors were not followed over many years; analysis was cross-sectional. Researchers reported excess low generation probability among twin-shared out-of-frame alpha sequences.

Germline loops: CDR1 SGHTA, CDR2 FQGNSA. V shed 0 bases, J shed 6 bases, and the junction held 3 bases outside the gene matches. This CDR3 contains 16 residues. In TCRdb, the 5' RACE reads were re-called with MiXCR into one record per CDR3 protein. The sample comprises about 890,000 distinct CDR3 sequences, approximately 13% of which are singletons, and about 1.5% rests with the top ten. Points on this clonotype: The target antigen is unknown.

This sample also appeared in a second study, on yellow fever vaccine responses in identical twins. As reported in that work: Twins' vaccine T cell responses were reported to seem partly convergent and partly personalized.

This chain links TRBV7-2 with TRBJ2-2; 11 positions agree with TRBD2. This TCR was recovered from a woman aged 18-30 years in good health. Sequencing was performed on PBMCs. CDR3 loop: CASSLAGTSGPGELFF. As DNA, the CDR3 is TGTGCCAGCAGCTTAGCCGGGACTAGCGGTCCCGGGGAGCTGTTTTTT.